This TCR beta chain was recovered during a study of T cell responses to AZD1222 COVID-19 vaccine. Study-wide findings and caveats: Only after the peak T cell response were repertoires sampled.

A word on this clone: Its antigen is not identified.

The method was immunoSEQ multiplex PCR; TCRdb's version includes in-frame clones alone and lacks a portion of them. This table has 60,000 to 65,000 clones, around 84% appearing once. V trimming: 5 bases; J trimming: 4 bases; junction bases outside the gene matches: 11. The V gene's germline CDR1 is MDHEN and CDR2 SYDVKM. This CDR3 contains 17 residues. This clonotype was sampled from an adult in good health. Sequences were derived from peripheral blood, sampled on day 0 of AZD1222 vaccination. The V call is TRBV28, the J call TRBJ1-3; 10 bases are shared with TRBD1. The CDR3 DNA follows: TGTGCCAGCAGTCTTCGACAGGGGGCGGCGAGCGGAAACACCATATATTTT. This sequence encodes CASSLRQGAASGNTIYF.